Following are 14 T cell receptor beta chains from one sample sequenced in a study of cytomegalovirus exposure and HLA in healthy donors. 60 Vbeta and 13 Jbeta primers were used in PCR. Measured with immunoSEQ multiplex PCR; TCRdb has only the in-frame clones, and not every one. The sample gives some 120,000 clones, around 80% of which show up once; under 1.2% is in the top ten. Sequencing was performed on PBMCs. These receptors were taken from a human donor in good health.

The genes are TRBV5-1 and TRBJ1-1; D not resolved. The ends were cut back, 0 bases at V and 4 bases at J, with 13 bases in the middle. The CDR3 consists of 15 residues. From germline, CDR1 is SGHRS and CDR2 YFSETQ. Here the CDR3 reads CASSLDGGDGTEAFF. The CDR3 DNA reads as TGCGCCAGCAGCTTGGACGGAGGAGATGGCACTGAAGCTTTCTTT.

This chain uses TRBV29-1 with TRBJ2-3; TRBD2 matches at 7 bases. Germline V gene data show CDR1 as SQVTM and CDR2 as ANQGSEA. The V and J ends lost 3 bases and 3 bases, in that order; junction bases with no gene match: 15. The CDR3 spans 17 residues. CDR3 coding DNA: TGCAGCGTTGAGGGGGGGGGACCCGCCGAAGGAACAGATACGCAGTATTTT. Protein product: CSVEGGGPAEGTDTQYF.

This clone appeared a few times. The DNA for the CDR3 is TGTGCCAGCAGCTTCCGTTACAGCTACACCGGGGAGCTGTTTTTT. This gives the protein CASSFRYSYTGELFF. This chain links TRBV7-9 with TRBJ2-2; D is ambiguous. The CDR3 covers 15 residues. V lost 3 bases, J lost 3 bases, and 11 bases lay in between. Germline lookup yields CDR1 SEHNR and CDR2 FQNEAQ (reference sequence). Filled out from reference TRBV7-9 and TRBJ2-2, the complete variable domain reads DTGVSQNPRHKITKRGQNVTFRCDPISEHNRLYWYRQTLGQGPEFLTYFQNEAQLEKSRLLSDRFSAERPKGSFSTLEIQRTEQGDSAMYLCASSFRYSYTGELFFGEGSRLTVL.

V usage is TRBV27 and J usage is TRBJ1-5; D is undetermined. The CDR3 length is 15 residues. Germline V gives CDR1 MNHEY, CDR2 SMNVEV (reference sequence). Trimming left V 3 bases short and J 3 bases short, with 12 bases between. CDR3 DNA sequence: TGTGCCAGCAGTTTTGAGGGCAGGTCCAATCAGCCCCAGCATTTT. Its translation: CASSFEGRSNQPQHF.

In this sample, this clone turned up once. The rearrangement uses TRBV6-5 and TRBJ2-7; 8 nucleotides match TRBD1. This CDR3 has 12 residues. Germline V lookup: CDR1 MNHEY, CDR2 SVGAGI. V was clipped by 11 bases and J by 6 bases; unmatched bases: 9. CDR3 coding DNA: TGTGCCGGGTTAGCAGGGGGCGGCGAGCAGTACTTC. Translating gives CAGLAGGGEQYF.

The V gene is TRBV6-5, the J gene TRBJ1-1; a possible D gene is TRBD1 (6 bases). V lost 0 bases and J 0 bases, leaving 11 bases between the germline ends. From germline, CDR1 is MNHEY and CDR2 SVGAGI. The CDR3 loop spans 16 amino acids. The CDR3 protein is CASSYSPGQLNTEAFF. DNA for the CDR3: TGTGCCAGCAGTTACTCCCCTGGACAGCTGAACACTGAAGCTTTCTTT.

This chain connects TRBV19 to TRBJ1-2; no clear D. This CDR3 spans 12 amino acids. The germline gives CDR1 LNHDA, CDR2 SQIVND (reference sequence). Trimming removed 3 bases at V and 8 bases at J, with 10 bases between. The CDR3 bases are TGTGCCAGTAGTATGCTGAGGGAAGGCTACACCTTC. Amino acids: CASSMLREGYTF.

The chain employs TRBV7-9 and TRBJ2-1; 9 positions agree with TRBD2. The CDR3 covers 18 residues. The V segment lost 1 base and the J segment 7 bases; nucleotides outside the gene matches: 14. Looked up from germline, CDR1 is SEHNR and CDR2 is FQNEAQ (reference sequence). The CDR3 DNA is TGTGCCAGCAGCTTAGATGGCCTTTGGGCGGGGGGGCTGAATGAGCAGTTCTTC. Encoded protein: CASSLDGLWAGGLNEQFF.

The chain couples TRBV5-6 to TRBJ2-1; TRBD2 might be the D (7 bases). The V end lost 2 bases, the J end lost 4 bases, and 22 bases lay between the germline ends. CDR1 is SGHDT, CDR2 YYEEEE, per germline. This CDR3 is 18 amino acids long. The CDR3 loop reads CASSFGRVGGLFYNEQFF. CDR3 in DNA: TGTGCCAGCAGCTTTGGGAGGGTGGGGGGGCTATTTTACAATGAGCAGTTCTTC.

The chain is built from TRBV2 and TRBJ1-4; TRBD1 agrees at 10 bases. The CDR3 runs 16 residues. J lost 0 bases, V lost 6 bases, and 4 bases had no gene match. Germline V gene data show CDR1 as SNHLY and CDR2 as FYNNEI. CDR3 region: CASRDGTGATNEKLFF. Written as DNA, the CDR3 is TGTGCCAGCAGGGATGGGACAGGGGCAACTAATGAAAAACTGTTTTTT. The variable domain in full, completed from reference TRBV2 and TRBJ1-4, reads EPEVTQTPSHQVTQMGQEVILRCVPISNHLYFYWYRQILGQKVEFLVSFYNNEISEKSEIFDDQFSVERPDGSNFTLKIRSTKLEDSAMYFCASRDGTGATNEKLFFGSGTQLSVL.

The chain recombines TRBV5-1 with TRBJ1-1; D gene ambiguous. Deletions cut 3 bases from V and 5 bases from J, with 20 bases between. The germline V gene has CDR1 SGHRS and CDR2 YFSETQ. The CDR3 totals 16 residues. The CDR3 region is CASSSSGPVPRTEAFF. As DNA, the CDR3 is TGCGCCAGCAGCTCGTCAGGCCCTGTACCTCGTACTGAAGCTTTCTTT. The entire variable domain, with the rest obtained from reference TRBV5-1 and TRBJ1-1, is as follows: KAGVTQTPRYLIKTRGQQVTLSCSPISGHRSVSWYQQTPGQGLQFLFEYFSETQRNKGNFPGRFSGRQFSNSRSEMNVSTLELGDSALYLCASSSSGPVPRTEAFFGQGTRLTVV.

The chain combines TRBV9 with TRBJ2-3; 11 bases line up with TRBD2. CDR1 is SGDLS and CDR2 is YYNGEE in the germline V gene. The junction had 10 bases not matched to a gene; V was cut back by 2 bases and J by 2 bases. CDR3 length: 18 amino acids. For the CDR3, the DNA is TGTGCCAGCAGCGTGGCGCTTGGACTAGCGGGCAACACAGATACGCAGTATTTT. Encoded protein: CASSVALGLAGNTDTQYF.

V gene TRBV4-1 combines with J gene TRBJ1-2, with TRBD1 as a possible D gene (5 bases). Germline CDR1 is MGHRA and CDR2 is YSYEKL. V lost 1 base to trimming and J lost 7 bases, with 13 bases between them. This CDR3 comprises 14 residues. The CDR3 spells CASSQAQGVRGYTF. The CDR3, as DNA: TGCGCCAGCAGCCAAGCCCAGGGCGTGCGTGGCTACACCTTC.

The CDR3 DNA reads as TGTGCCATCAGTCCTGGGACAGCCAACAATGAGCAGTTCTTC. Amino acid sequence: CAISPGTANNEQFF. The rearrangement uses TRBV10-3 and TRBJ2-1, with 7 nucleotides matching TRBD1. Germline V CDR1 and CDR2: ENHRY, SYGVKD. This CDR3 has 14 amino acids. Trimming cost V 5 bases and J 5 bases; bases outside gene matches: 6.